These T cell receptor beta chains were read from a single sample in a study of identical twins. TCRdb ran MiXCR on the 5' RACE reads and lists one entry per CDR3 protein. The table lists around 570,000 distinct CDR3 sequences, more than 9% of them singletons. The same data also contributed to another study, on yellow fever vaccine responses in identical twins.

What was sequenced was PBMCs. Source of these receptors: a young woman in good health. The CDR3 runs from the conserved cysteine through the conserved F or W. A D gene is named only where the DNA matches it firmly. Some rows have no size entry. The others give once, few or many, or a class for an expanded clone.

D gene: NA
J gene: TRBJ2-1
V gene: TRBV6-1
clone size: NA
CDR3 protein: CASSTPSVAGYYNEQFF
CDR3 DNA: TGTGCCAGCAGCACCCCGTCTGTGGCGGGCTACTACAATGAGCAGTTCTTC

D gene: NA
J gene: TRBJ2-1
V gene: TRBV12-3/TRBV12-4
clone size: few
CDR3 protein: CASRPEGSYNEQFF
CDR3 DNA: TGTGCCAGCAGACCTGAGGGTTCTTACAATGAGCAGTTCTTC

D gene: NA
J gene: TRBJ2-1
V gene: TRBV15
clone size: few
CDR3 protein: CATSSLGDPITDEQFF
CDR3 DNA: TGTGCCACCAGCTCACTAGGAGACCCGATCACCGATGAGCAGTTCTTC

D gene: NA
J gene: TRBJ2-7
V gene: TRBV27
clone size: NA
CDR3 protein: CASSFRGYSDEQYF
CDR3 DNA: TGTGCCAGCAGTTTTCGAGGGTACTCCGACGAGCAGTACTTC

D gene: NA
J gene: TRBJ2-5
V gene: TRBV5-1
clone size: few
CDR3 protein: CASSTPRTARTQETQYF
CDR3 DNA: TGCGCCAGCAGCACCCCTCGGACAGCTAGAACGCAAGAGACCCAGTACTTC

D gene: NA
J gene: TRBJ2-2
V gene: TRBV7-9
clone size: many
CDR3 protein: CASSPPGELFF
CDR3 DNA: TGTGCCAGCAGCCCCCCCGGGGAGCTGTTTTTT

D gene: TRBD2
J gene: TRBJ2-3
V gene: TRBV7-2
clone size: NA
CDR3 protein: CASSSSGRRTDTQYF
CDR3 DNA: TGTGCCAGCAGCTCTAGCGGGAGAAGAACAGATACGCAGTATTTT

D gene: NA
J gene: TRBJ1-6
V gene: TRBV2
clone size: few
CDR3 protein: CASSQAARSPLHF
CDR3 DNA: TGTGCCAGCAGTCAGGCAGCGCGGTCACCCCTCCACTTT

D gene: NA
J gene: TRBJ2-5
V gene: TRBV11-2
clone size: few
CDR3 protein: CASSQVQQGAQYF
CDR3 DNA: TGTGCCAGCAGCCAGGTCCAGCAAGGGGCCCAGTACTTC

D gene: NA
J gene: TRBJ2-5
V gene: TRBV6-2/TRBV6-3
clone size: many
CDR3 protein: CASSYSSGKETQYF
CDR3 DNA: TGTGCCAGCAGTTACTCTTCGGGAAAGGAGACCCAGTACTTC

D gene: NA
J gene: TRBJ2-1
V gene: TRBV20-1
clone size: NA
CDR3 protein: CSVSGADRVRSYNEQFF
CDR3 DNA: TGCAGTGTTAGCGGTGCCGACAGGGTCCGTTCCTACAATGAGCAGTTCTTC

D gene: NA
J gene: TRBJ1-1
V gene: TRBV2
clone size: NA
CDR3 protein: CASSEMGASLTEAFF
CDR3 DNA: TGTGCCAGCAGTGAAATGGGGGCTTCGCTCACTGAAGCTTTCTTT

D gene: TRBD2
J gene: TRBJ2-2
V gene: TRBV2
clone size: NA
CDR3 protein: CTCSPHERGGLGTGELFF
CDR3 DNA: TGTACCTGCAGTCCCCACGAGCGGGGGGGCCTTGGCACCGGGGAGCTGTTTTTT

D gene: TRBD2
J gene: TRBJ2-4
V gene: TRBV11-2
clone size: many
CDR3 protein: CASSLGTSRYF
CDR3 DNA: TGTGCCAGCAGCTTGGGGACTAGCAGATACTTC

D gene: NA
J gene: TRBJ2-3
V gene: TRBV10-3
clone size: many
CDR3 protein: CAISGRGFSTDTQYF
CDR3 DNA: TGTGCCATCAGCGGGAGAGGTTTTAGCACAGATACGCAGTATTTT

D gene: TRBD1
J gene: TRBJ2-7
V gene: TRBV7-9
clone size: NA
CDR3 protein: CASSLTGGREQYF
CDR3 DNA: TGTGCCAGCAGCTTGACAGGGGGCCGGGAGCAGTACTTC

D gene: TRBD1
J gene: TRBJ1-4
V gene: TRBV11-2
clone size: NA
CDR3 protein: CASSLEGRQGVNEKLFF
CDR3 DNA: TGTGCCAGCAGCTTAGAAGGTCGACAGGGGGTAAATGAAAAACTGTTTTTT

D gene: TRBD1
J gene: TRBJ2-5
V gene: TRBV13
clone size: NA
CDR3 protein: CASSATGGKQETQYF
CDR3 DNA: TGTGCCAGCAGCGCGACAGGGGGTAAACAAGAGACCCAGTACTTC

D gene: NA
J gene: TRBJ2-1
V gene: TRBV24-1
clone size: NA
CDR3 protein: CATSDLGVSASDEQFF
CDR3 DNA: TGTGCCACCAGTGATTTGGGTGTTTCCGCGTCCGATGAGCAGTTCTTC

D gene: NA
J gene: TRBJ2-7
V gene: TRBV20-1
clone size: many
CDR3 protein: CSAVSEGDYEQYF
CDR3 DNA: TGCAGTGCCGTGTCTGAGGGGGACTACGAGCAGTACTTC

D gene: NA
J gene: TRBJ2-2
V gene: TRBV11-2
clone size: many
CDR3 protein: CASSHLGGTGELFF
CDR3 DNA: TGTGCCAGCAGCCATTTGGGAGGAACCGGGGAGCTGTTTTTT

D gene: TRBD2
J gene: TRBJ2-1
V gene: TRBV15
clone size: few
CDR3 protein: CATSRTKLSGGPSSGYNEQFF
CDR3 DNA: TGTGCCACCAGCAGGACGAAGCTATCGGGAGGGCCAAGTTCAGGTTACAATGAGCAGTTCTTC